What follows are 8 T cell receptor beta chains derived from one specimen sequenced in a study of CD8+CD57+ T cells in acquired aplastic anemia. Using genomic DNA as the template, TCR beta VDJ and CDR3 profiling was carried out. TCRdb re-analysed the reads in MiXCR, keeping a single row per CDR3 protein. In the table there are about 160,000 distinct CDR3 sequences, about 50% of which are singletons. Patients who underwent sequencing had shown CD8+CD57+ cell expansion by flow cytometry. The sequenced sample consisted of sorted CD4+, CD8+, or CD8+CD57+ T cells (not recorded which) from PBMCs. The receptors come from a human donor with aplastic anemia.

As regards this clonotype: The junction does not match germline at one end; this may be a read error. The chain has TRBV4-1 and TRBJ1-3, with D possibly TRBD1 on 5 matching bases. The germline gives CDR1 MGHRA, CDR2 YSYEKL. This CDR3 region has 16 residues. CDR3 coding DNA: TGCGCCAGCAGCCAAGATTTTAGGGGCTCTGGAAACACCATGTATTTT. Translation gives CASSQDFRGSGNTMYF.

J is TRBJ2-7 and V is TRBV7-6; either TRBD1 or TRBD2 may supply D (5 bases each). Germline CDR1 SGHVS, CDR2 FNYEAQ. Trimming took 1 base from V and 1 from J, leaving 11 bases between them. The CDR3 spans 15 residues. The DNA of the CDR3 is TGTGCCAGCAGCTTAGAGCGAGGGGAGTCCTACGAGCAGTACTTC. This sequence encodes CASSLERGESYEQYF. The whole variable domain, remainder taken from reference TRBV7-6 and TRBJ2-7, is GAGVSQSPRYKVTKRGQDVALRCDPISGHVSLYWYRQALGQGPEFLTYFNYEAQQDKSGLPNDRFSAERPEGSISTLTIQRTEQRDSAMYRCASSLERGESYEQYFGPGTRLTVT.

The V gene is TRBV5-6, the J gene TRBJ2-3; 14 nucleotides agree with TRBD2. Germline-derived CDR1 and CDR2 are SGHDT and YYEEEE. This CDR3 region has 18 residues. The V gene end was trimmed by 0 bases and the J gene end by 5 bases; junction bases not matched to a gene: 8. DNA of the CDR3: TGTGCCAGCAGCTTGGCCCAGGGACTAGCGGGAGAGGGAGATACGCAGTATTTT. Protein sequence: CASSLAQGLAGEGDTQYF.

This chain connects TRBV12-3 or TRBV12-4 to TRBJ2-7, with D possibly being TRBD1 (6 bases). There are 14 residues in the CDR3. The V and J ends lost 4 bases and 4 bases respectively, with 14 bases between them. The CDR3 loop reads CASSSNRERYEQYF. CDR3 nucleotides: TGTGCCAGCAGTTCCAACAGGGAAAGGTACGAGCAGTACTTC.

In this sample, this clonotype turned up a few times. The gene calls are TRBV7-9 and TRBJ2-7; D is undetermined. This CDR3 contains 12 residues. CDR1 and CDR2 (germline): SEHNR, FQNEAQ (reference sequence). V gave up 4 bases and J gave up 2 bases, with 6 bases separating them. CDR3 in amino acids: CASSSRPYEQYF. The CDR3, as DNA: TGTGCCAGCAGCTCTCGTCCCTACGAGCAGTACTTC. Full variable domain (remainder filled in from reference TRBV7-9 and TRBJ2-7): DTGVSQNPRHKITKRGQNVTFRCDPISEHNRLYWYRQTLGQGPEFLTYFQNEAQLEKSRLLSDRFSAERPKGSFSTLEIQRTEQGDSAMYLCASSSRPYEQYFGPGTRLTVT.

The V call is TRBV24-1, the J call TRBJ2-3, with 9 bases matching TRBD2. With V trimmed by 9 bases and J by 5 bases, 8 bases remained unmatched. The germline gives CDR1 KGHDR, CDR2 SFDVKD. CDR3 length: 14 amino acids. The CDR3 region has the DNA TGTGCCACCGGCGGGGGGGCGGTGGTAGATACGCAGTATTTT. It encodes CATGGGAVVDTQYF.

This clonotype was found many times. The chain uses TRBV6-1 and TRBJ1-2; D is ambiguous. The CDR3 is made up of 14 amino acids. The germline gives CDR1 MNHNS, CDR2 SASEGT. V lost 1 base and J lost 0, with 6 bases in between. This CDR3 is CASSEGLANYGYTF. DNA for the CDR3: TGTGCCAGCAGTGAAGGGCTCGCTAACTATGGCTACACCTTC.

The chain recombines TRBV20-1 with TRBJ2-3, with 8 bases aligning to TRBD2. The V gene end was trimmed by 3 bases and the J gene end by 1 base; junction bases not matched to a gene: 6. CDR1 and CDR2 (germline): DFQATT, SNEGSKA (reference sequence). The CDR3 totals 15 residues. The CDR3 protein is CSARVAGRRTDTQYF. In DNA, the CDR3 is TGCAGTGCTAGGGTAGCGGGACGACGCACAGATACGCAGTATTTT.